This T cell receptor beta chain was identified in a study of blood T cell repertoires in COVID-19. Study-level information: Acute and convalescent COVID-19 specimens originated in the United States, Italy and Spain. T cells, B-cell-depleted T cells, or PBMCs provided the cDNA or gDNA that served as material.

Methods used by the authors: Cell counts per sample came from amplifying reference gene primers. The data were produced by immunoSEQ multiplex PCR, yet TCRdb's version contains in-frame clones alone and is incomplete. The DNA was the basis for D and trimming; V, J and clone size are from that table. The sample records over 60,000 clones, 80% to 95% being singletons. This TCR was recovered from a human donor in a cohort sampled during active COVID-19. What was sequenced was peripheral blood.

CDR3 nucleotides: TGTGCCAGCAGCCAGCTAAAGGGGCCCTCGGACACCATATATTTT. It encodes CASSQLKGPSDTIYF. V and J are TRBV14 and TRBJ1-3, with TRBD1 as a possible D gene (5 bases). Germline loops: CDR1 SGHDN, CDR2 FVKESK. V was pared by 3 bases and J by 8 bases, with 17 bases between. This CDR3 region has 15 residues.